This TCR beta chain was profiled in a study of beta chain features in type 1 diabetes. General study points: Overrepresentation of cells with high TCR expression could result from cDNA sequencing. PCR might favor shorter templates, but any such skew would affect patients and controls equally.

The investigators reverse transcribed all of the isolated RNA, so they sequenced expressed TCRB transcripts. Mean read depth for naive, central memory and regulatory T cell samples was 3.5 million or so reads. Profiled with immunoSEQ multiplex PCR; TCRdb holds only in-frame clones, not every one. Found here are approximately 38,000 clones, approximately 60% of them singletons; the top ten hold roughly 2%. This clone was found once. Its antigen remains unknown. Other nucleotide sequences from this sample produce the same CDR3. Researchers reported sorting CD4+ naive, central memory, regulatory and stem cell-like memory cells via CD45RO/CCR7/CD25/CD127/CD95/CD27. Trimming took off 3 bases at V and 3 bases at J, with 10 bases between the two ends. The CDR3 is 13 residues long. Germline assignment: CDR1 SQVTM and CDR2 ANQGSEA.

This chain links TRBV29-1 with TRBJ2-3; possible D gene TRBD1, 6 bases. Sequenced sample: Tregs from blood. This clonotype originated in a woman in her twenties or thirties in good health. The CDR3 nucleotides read TGCAGCGTTGACAGGGGCAATACAGATACGCAGTATTTT. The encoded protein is CSVDRGNTDTQYF.